A selection of T cell receptor beta chains follows, all from one sample in a study of T cells of healthy individuals. TCRdb re-called the 5' RACE reads with MiXCR, one entry per CDR3 protein. The top ten clones hold approximately 5.7% of a sample with 95,000 to 100,000 distinct CDR3 sequences, around 17% of them seen once. All receptors derive from a human donor in good health. Each CDR3 is given with its conserved first and last residue. A D gene is named only where the DNA matches it firmly. Size is omitted from some rows. Given values are once, few, many or a class for expanded clones.

J gene: TRBJ2-2; clone size: few; V gene: TRBV28; D gene: .; CDR3 protein: CASSLVRTGELFF; CDR3 DNA: TGTGCCAGCAGTTTGGTTCGGACCGGGGAGCTGTTTTTT
J gene: TRBJ2-7; clone size: .; V gene: TRBV4-1; D gene: .; CDR3 protein: CASSWRTDSYEQYF; CDR3 DNA: TGCGCCAGCAGCTGGAGGACCGACTCCTACGAGCAGTACTTC
J gene: TRBJ2-3; clone size: few; V gene: TRBV20-1; D gene: TRBD1; CDR3 protein: CSVVDRGLGTDTQYF; CDR3 DNA: TGCAGTGTTGTTGACAGGGGGCTCGGCACAGATACGCAGTATTTT
J gene: TRBJ1-2; clone size: many; V gene: TRBV25-1; D gene: .; CDR3 protein: CASSEHSSYGYTF; CDR3 DNA: TGTGCCAGCAGTGAACACTCGTCCTATGGCTACACCTTC
J gene: TRBJ2-1; clone size: few; V gene: TRBV28; D gene: .; CDR3 protein: CASSPPAGAESYNEQFF; CDR3 DNA: TGTGCCAGCAGTCCCCCGGCCGGGGCGGAATCCTACAATGAGCAGTTCTTC
J gene: TRBJ2-2; clone size: many; V gene: TRBV29-1; D gene: .; CDR3 protein: CSSVAANTGELFF; CDR3 DNA: TGCAGCTCCGTGGCGGCGAACACCGGGGAGCTGTTTTTT
J gene: TRBJ2-3; clone size: many; V gene: TRBV13; D gene: .; CDR3 protein: CASSLSLGPGASGTDTQYF; CDR3 DNA: TGTGCCAGCAGCTTATCTTTGGGGCCAGGGGCTAGCGGCACAGATACGCAGTATTTT
J gene: TRBJ1-1; clone size: .; V gene: TRBV14; D gene: .; CDR3 protein: CASSQAGANTEAFF; CDR3 DNA: TGTGCCAGCAGCCAAGCCGGAGCGAACACTGAAGCTTTCTTT
J gene: TRBJ1-5; clone size: .; V gene: TRBV4-3; D gene: .; CDR3 protein: CASSQDTQPQHF; CDR3 DNA: TGCGCCAGCAGCCAAGATACACAGCCCCAGCATTTT
J gene: TRBJ2-3; clone size: .; V gene: TRBV7-9; D gene: .; CDR3 protein: CASSLAGAPGDTQYF; CDR3 DNA: TGTGCCAGCAGCTTAGCGGGGGCCCCAGGAGATACGCAGTATTTT
J gene: TRBJ2-3; clone size: few; V gene: TRBV7-2; D gene: TRBD2; CDR3 protein: CASSPLAGSSTDTQYF; CDR3 DNA: TGTGCCAGCAGCCCCTTAGCGGGGTCTAGCACAGATACGCAGTATTTT
J gene: TRBJ2-1; clone size: many; V gene: TRBV12-3/TRBV12-4; D gene: .; CDR3 protein: CASSRIYGKDYNEQFF; CDR3 DNA: TGTGCCAGCAGCAGAATCTACGGCAAGGATTACAATGAGCAGTTCTTC
J gene: TRBJ2-1; clone size: many; V gene: TRBV7-9; D gene: .; CDR3 protein: CASSPSERNEQFF; CDR3 DNA: TGTGCCAGCAGCCCATCGGAACGCAATGAGCAGTTCTTC
J gene: TRBJ2-2; clone size: .; V gene: TRBV12-3/TRBV12-4; D gene: .; CDR3 protein: CASSPQGAGELFF; CDR3 DNA: TGTGCCAGCAGCCCACAGGGAGCCGGGGAGCTGTTTTTT
J gene: TRBJ2-1; clone size: few; V gene: TRBV12-3/TRBV12-4; D gene: TRBD2; CDR3 protein: CASSPGLAGVEFF; CDR3 DNA: TGTGCCAGCAGTCCGGGACTAGCGGGGGTTGAGTTCTTC
J gene: TRBJ2-1; clone size: .; V gene: TRBV4-2; D gene: .; CDR3 protein: CASSQIFGGGGLNEQFF; CDR3 DNA: TGTGCCAGCAGCCAAATTTTTGGGGGAGGGGGTCTCAATGAGCAGTTCTTC
J gene: TRBJ2-7; clone size: few; V gene: TRBV5-1; D gene: .; CDR3 protein: CASNNRVDEQYF; CDR3 DNA: TGCGCCAGCAACAACAGGGTCGACGAGCAGTACTTC
J gene: TRBJ1-1; clone size: many; V gene: TRBV2; D gene: .; CDR3 protein: CASSVFTEAFF; CDR3 DNA: TGTGCCAGCAGCGTCTTCACTGAAGCTTTCTTT
J gene: TRBJ2-1; clone size: .; V gene: TRBV20-1; D gene: .; CDR3 protein: CSASLGGAGLSYNEQFF; CDR3 DNA: TGCAGTGCTAGTCTAGGCGGGGCAGGCCTATCCTACAATGAGCAGTTCTTC
J gene: TRBJ2-7; clone size: many; V gene: TRBV18; D gene: .; CDR3 protein: CASSPSLTNEQYF; CDR3 DNA: TGTGCCAGCTCACCATCCTTGACGAACGAGCAGTACTTC
J gene: TRBJ2-1; clone size: few; V gene: TRBV5-6; D gene: TRBD1; CDR3 protein: CASSWDRGSYNEQFF; CDR3 DNA: TGTGCCAGCAGCTGGGACAGGGGATCCTACAATGAGCAGTTCTTC
J gene: TRBJ2-7; clone size: .; V gene: TRBV5-5; D gene: TRBD1; CDR3 protein: CASSLEGQGAYEQYF; CDR3 DNA: TGTGCCAGCAGCTTGGAGGGACAGGGGGCCTACGAGCAGTACTTC
J gene: TRBJ2-1; clone size: .; V gene: TRBV24-1; D gene: .; CDR3 protein: CATSDHRAGDYNEQFF; CDR3 DNA: TGTGCCACCAGTGACCATCGGGCAGGTGATTACAATGAGCAGTTCTTC
J gene: TRBJ2-1; clone size: many; V gene: TRBV7-9; D gene: TRBD1; CDR3 protein: CASCLTGVDYEQFF; CDR3 DNA: TGTGCCAGCTGCCTGACAGGGGTAGATTATGAGCAGTTCTTC
J gene: TRBJ1-2; clone size: few; V gene: TRBV7-2; D gene: TRBD1; CDR3 protein: CASSRGQGEGGYTF; CDR3 DNA: TGTGCCAGCAGCCGGGGACAGGGGGAGGGCGGCTACACCTTC
J gene: TRBJ2-3; clone size: few; V gene: TRBV5-1; D gene: TRBD1; CDR3 protein: CASSFLGQVQTDTQYF; CDR3 DNA: TGCGCCAGCAGCTTCCTGGGACAGGTCCAAACAGATACGCAGTATTTT
J gene: TRBJ1-4; clone size: few; V gene: TRBV28; D gene: .; CDR3 protein: CASSRGDEKLFF; CDR3 DNA: TGTGCCAGCAGTCGGGGAGATGAAAAACTGTTTTTT
J gene: TRBJ1-5; clone size: .; V gene: TRBV15; D gene: .; CDR3 protein: CATSSQAQGYQPQHF; CDR3 DNA: TGTGCCACCAGCAGCCAAGCCCAGGGGTACCAGCCCCAGCATTTT
J gene: TRBJ2-1; clone size: medium-sized; V gene: TRBV6-2/TRBV6-3; D gene: .; CDR3 protein: CASSLTEVNEQFF; CDR3 DNA: TGTGCCAGCAGTTTGACAGAGGTCAATGAGCAGTTCTTC
J gene: TRBJ2-3; clone size: .; V gene: TRBV20-1; D gene: .; CDR3 protein: CSARGGGVRGTDTQYF; CDR3 DNA: TGCAGTGCTAGAGGCGGAGGAGTGCGCGGCACAGATACGCAGTATTTT
J gene: TRBJ2-1; clone size: .; V gene: TRBV2; D gene: TRBD2; CDR3 protein: CASSEGLAGAPYNEQFF; CDR3 DNA: TGTGCCAGCAGTGAAGGGCTAGCGGGAGCCCCCTACAATGAGCAGTTCTTC
J gene: TRBJ2-1; clone size: .; V gene: TRBV7-2; D gene: TRBD1; CDR3 protein: CASSSTDRDEQFF; CDR3 DNA: TGTGCCAGCAGCTCAACAGACAGGGATGAGCAGTTCTTC
J gene: TRBJ1-1; clone size: .; V gene: TRBV12-3/TRBV12-4; D gene: .; CDR3 protein: CASSLSPRGRSEAFF; CDR3 DNA: TGTGCCAGCAGTCTCAGCCCCAGAGGGAGATCAGAAGCTTTCTTT
J gene: TRBJ2-1; clone size: .; V gene: TRBV7-9; D gene: TRBD2; CDR3 protein: CASSPLAEGYNEQFF; CDR3 DNA: TGTGCCAGCAGTCCACTAGCGGAGGGGTACAATGAGCAGTTCTTC
J gene: TRBJ2-6; clone size: .; V gene: TRBV12-3/TRBV12-4; D gene: .; CDR3 protein: CASSSDTVYSGANVLTF; CDR3 DNA: TGTGCCAGCAGTTCTGACACAGTTTACTCTGGGGCCAACGTCCTGACTTTC
J gene: TRBJ1-3; clone size: many; V gene: TRBV7-8; D gene: .; CDR3 protein: CASSFSPTGDSGNTIYF; CDR3 DNA: TGTGCCAGCAGCTTTTCGCCGACAGGTGACTCTGGAAACACCATATATTTT
J gene: TRBJ2-3; clone size: many; V gene: TRBV4-2; D gene: TRBD2; CDR3 protein: CASSQGGRGVGDTQYF; CDR3 DNA: TGTGCCAGCAGCCAGGGCGGGAGAGGGGTTGGAGATACGCAGTATTTT
J gene: TRBJ2-3; clone size: many; V gene: TRBV24-1; D gene: .; CDR3 protein: CATSEPSPDTQYF; CDR3 DNA: TGTGCCACCAGTGAGCCCTCCCCAGATACGCAGTATTTT
J gene: TRBJ2-3; clone size: .; V gene: TRBV20-1; D gene: TRBD1; CDR3 protein: CSALHGTVSTDTQYF; CDR3 DNA: TGCAGTGCTCTACATGGGACAGTTAGCACAGATACGCAGTATTTT
J gene: TRBJ2-3; clone size: few; V gene: TRBV27; D gene: .; CDR3 protein: CASSPGERGRDTQYF; CDR3 DNA: TGTGCCAGCAGTCCTGGGGAGAGAGGGAGAGATACGCAGTATTTT
J gene: TRBJ2-3; clone size: few; V gene: TRBV4-3; D gene: .; CDR3 protein: CASSLQIRTDTQYF; CDR3 DNA: TGCGCCAGCAGCCTTCAAATCCGCACAGATACGCAGTATTTT
J gene: TRBJ2-1; clone size: many; V gene: TRBV12-3/TRBV12-4; D gene: TRBD2; CDR3 protein: CASSFRTSGANEQFF; CDR3 DNA: TGTGCCAGCAGTTTTAGGACTAGCGGGGCCAATGAGCAGTTCTTC
J gene: TRBJ2-7; clone size: few; V gene: TRBV18; D gene: .; CDR3 protein: CASQMTLQDEQYF; CDR3 DNA: TGTGCCAGCCAAATGACGCTGCAGGACGAGCAGTACTTC
J gene: TRBJ2-2; clone size: .; V gene: TRBV5-1; D gene: .; CDR3 protein: CASSLEGGRNTGELFF; CDR3 DNA: TGCGCCAGCAGCTTGGAGGGGGGCAGGAACACCGGGGAGCTGTTTTTT
J gene: TRBJ2-1; clone size: few; V gene: TRBV20-1; D gene: .; CDR3 protein: CSATERSYNAQFF; CDR3 DNA: TGCAGTGCTACCGAGCGGAGCTACAATGCGCAGTTCTTC
J gene: TRBJ2-7; clone size: few; V gene: TRBV20-1; D gene: .; CDR3 protein: CSASGGYEQYF; CDR3 DNA: TGCAGTGCTAGTGGGGGCTACGAGCAGTACTTC
J gene: TRBJ2-3; clone size: few; V gene: TRBV20-1; D gene: .; CDR3 protein: CSASPETDTQYF; CDR3 DNA: TGCAGTGCGTCTCCCGAAACAGATACGCAGTATTTT
J gene: TRBJ2-3; clone size: .; V gene: TRBV29-1; D gene: TRBD2; CDR3 protein: CSAPAGGATDTQYF; CDR3 DNA: TGCAGCGCCCCAGCGGGAGGGGCCACAGATACGCAGTATTTT
J gene: TRBJ2-7; clone size: few; V gene: TRBV7-8; D gene: TRBD2; CDR3 protein: CASSLGGRGGSYEQYF; CDR3 DNA: TGTGCCAGCAGCTTAGGCGGACGCGGGGGCTCCTACGAGCAGTACTTC
J gene: TRBJ2-3; clone size: .; V gene: TRBV4-3; D gene: .; CDR3 protein: CASSQDPGTAQYF; CDR3 DNA: TGCGCCAGCAGCCAAGATCCCGGTACGGCGCAGTATTTT
J gene: TRBJ2-1; clone size: .; V gene: TRBV6-4; D gene: TRBD1; CDR3 protein: CASSDSGQGAF; CDR3 DNA: TGTGCCAGCAGTGACTCGGGACAGGGTGCGTTC
J gene: TRBJ2-2; clone size: .; V gene: TRBV20-1; D gene: TRBD2; CDR3 protein: CSASTSGRASNTGELFF; CDR3 DNA: TGCAGTGCTAGCACTAGCGGGAGGGCCTCGAACACCGGGGAGCTGTTTTTT
J gene: TRBJ1-2; clone size: many; V gene: TRBV23-1; D gene: .; CDR3 protein: CASITPVSYGYTF; CDR3 DNA: TGCGCCAGCATAACACCTGTTTCCTATGGCTACACCTTC
J gene: TRBJ2-2; clone size: many; V gene: TRBV20-1; D gene: TRBD2; CDR3 protein: CSARAAPGLAGGPITGELFF; CDR3 DNA: TGCAGTGCTAGAGCAGCCCCGGGACTAGCGGGAGGGCCGATCACCGGGGAGCTGTTTTTT